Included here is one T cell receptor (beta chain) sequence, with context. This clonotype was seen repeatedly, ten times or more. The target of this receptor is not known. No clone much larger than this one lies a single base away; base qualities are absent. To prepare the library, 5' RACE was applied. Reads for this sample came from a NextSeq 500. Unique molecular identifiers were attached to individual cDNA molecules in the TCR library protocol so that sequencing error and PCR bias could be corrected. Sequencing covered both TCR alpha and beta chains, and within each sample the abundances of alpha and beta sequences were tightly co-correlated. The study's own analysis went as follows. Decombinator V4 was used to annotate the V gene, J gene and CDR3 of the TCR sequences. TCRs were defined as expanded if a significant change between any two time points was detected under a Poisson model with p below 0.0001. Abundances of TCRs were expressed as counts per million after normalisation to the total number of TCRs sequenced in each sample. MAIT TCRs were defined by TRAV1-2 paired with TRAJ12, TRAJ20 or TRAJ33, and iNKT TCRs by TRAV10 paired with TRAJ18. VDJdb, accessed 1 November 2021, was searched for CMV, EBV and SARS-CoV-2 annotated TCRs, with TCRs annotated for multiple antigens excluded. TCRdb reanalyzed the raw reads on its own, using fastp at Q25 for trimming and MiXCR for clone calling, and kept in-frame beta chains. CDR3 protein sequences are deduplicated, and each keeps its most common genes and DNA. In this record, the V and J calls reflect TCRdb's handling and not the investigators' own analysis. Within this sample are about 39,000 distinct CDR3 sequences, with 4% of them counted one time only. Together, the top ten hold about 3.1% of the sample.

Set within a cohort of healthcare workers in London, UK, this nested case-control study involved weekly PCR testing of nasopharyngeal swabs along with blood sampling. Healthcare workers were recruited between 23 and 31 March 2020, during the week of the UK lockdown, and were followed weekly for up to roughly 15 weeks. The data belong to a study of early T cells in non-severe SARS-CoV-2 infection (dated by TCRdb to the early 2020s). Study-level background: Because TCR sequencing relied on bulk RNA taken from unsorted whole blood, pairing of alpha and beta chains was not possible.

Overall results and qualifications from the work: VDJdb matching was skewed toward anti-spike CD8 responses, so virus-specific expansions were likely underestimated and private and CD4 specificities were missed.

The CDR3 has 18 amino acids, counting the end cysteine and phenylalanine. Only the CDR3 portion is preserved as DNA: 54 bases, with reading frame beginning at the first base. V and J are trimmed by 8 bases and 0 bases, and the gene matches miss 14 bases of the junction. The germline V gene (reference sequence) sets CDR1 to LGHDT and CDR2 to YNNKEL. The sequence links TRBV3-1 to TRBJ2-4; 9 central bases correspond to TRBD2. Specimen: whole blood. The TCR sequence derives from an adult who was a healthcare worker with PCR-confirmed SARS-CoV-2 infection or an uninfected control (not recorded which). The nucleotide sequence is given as TGTGCCAGCGCAGGGTGGCGGGAGGGCCTCAGAGCCAAAAACATTCAGTACTTC. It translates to CASAGWREGLRAKNIQYF.